This TCR beta chain was found in a study of regulatory T cells in long-lasting Graves disease. Study-level information: Persistence in Graves' disease required over 5 years of antithyroid drugs plus positive TSH receptor antibodies. Study observations and caveats: With a few thousand shared public clonotypes, persistent patients exceeded new patients, who shared approximately 880.

Germline CDR1 GTSNPN, CDR2 SVGIG (reference sequence). Trimming left V 8 bases short and J 0 bases short, with 17 bases between. This CDR3 has 15 amino acids. Arm-PCR of CDR3 regions and iRepertoire HTBI primers were the basis on which TCR beta libraries were built. Authors' methods: Across the samples, identification revealed some 59 TRBV and about 15 TRBJ segments. TCRdb redid the calling of the multiplex PCR reads with MiXCR, one entry per CDR3 protein. The authors' filters were not applied to this entry. The data contain nearly 350,000 distinct CDR3 sequences, roughly a fifth of them singletons. This clonotype has at least ten counts. What it binds is not known. Stated time point: persistent/refractory GD, antithyroid drugs over 5 years with positive TRAb. Extracted PBMC RNA gave rise to the TCR library. As a group, patients came from one endocrinology department in Xi'an, China.

Sequencing was performed on peripheral blood mononuclear cells (PBMCs), taken when the disease was refractory, from a patient treated with antithyroid drugs. The rearrangement uses TRBV30 and TRBJ1-5, with a weak D call TRBD1 (6 bases). This clonotype was obtained from a female donor with Graves disease. CDR3 amino acids: CAGNWDNHSNQPQHF. CDR3 bases: TGTGCCGGGAATTGGGACAACCATAGCAATCAGCCCCAGCATTTT.